These 11 T cell receptor beta chains came from one sample sequenced in a study of STAT3 mutations in large granular lymphocyte leukemia. Study results and caveats: Every T-cell large granular lymphocyte leukemia patient had at least one immunodominant TCR beta clonotype.

These receptors are not linked to any known antigen. The repertoire was sequenced with immunoSEQ multiplex PCR; TCRdb's copy has only in-frame clones and lacks some. The repertoire consists of 40,000 to 50,000 clones, with around 80% occurring once and the leading ten covering 0.4% to 0.55%. Sequences were obtained from PBMCs. The receptors were sampled from a human donor with T large granular lymphocyte leukemia. Some clones in this sample may be carry-over from other donors' samples.

V and J are TRBV16 and TRBJ1-2; D gene uncertain. The V end was cut by 0 bases, the J end by 8 bases, with 7 bases between. The germline V gene has CDR1 KGHSY and CDR2 FQNENV. CDR3 length equals 12 residues. CDR3 protein: CASSQSRAGYTF. CDR3 DNA: TGTGCCAGCAGCCAATCAAGGGCCGGCTACACCTTC.

The V call is TRBV9, the J call TRBJ2-3; 11 bases are a match to TRBD2. Germline V gives CDR1 SGDLS, CDR2 YYNGEE. Trimming cost V 4 bases and J 5 bases; bases outside gene matches: 12. The CDR3 has 17 residues. This CDR3 is CASSSLTSGDSQDTQYF. CDR3 coding DNA: TGTGCCAGCAGCAGCCTGACTAGCGGGGACTCCCAAGATACGCAGTATTTT.

This chain connects TRBV5-1 to TRBJ1-5; 8 positions match TRBD1. This CDR3 has 14 amino acids. Germline V gene sequence: CDR1 SGHRS, CDR2 YFSETQ. After removal of 4 bases from V and 6 bases from J, the junction contained 6 bases not matched to a gene. The CDR3, as DNA: TGCGCCAGCAGCCCGGACAGGGCTGGTCAGCCCCAGCATTTT. Amino acids: CASSPDRAGQPQHF.

Of note for this clone: A read error may account for a junction end that differs from germline. This sequence joins TRBV4-1 and TRBJ2-2; TRBD1 matches 7 bases. There are 16 residues in the CDR3. Germline CDR1 and CDR2: MGHRA and YSYEKL. The CDR3 DNA follows: TGCACCAGCAGCCCTCACAGGGGACCAAACACCGGGGAGCTGTTTTTT. Amino acid sequence: CTSSPHRGPNTGELFF.

This clone came up once. The chain combines TRBV13 with TRBJ2-1; 9 bases map to TRBD2. V shed 5 bases and J 4 bases; nucleotides not matched to a gene: 6. The CDR3 is made up of 15 amino acids. Germline V lookup: CDR1 PRHDT, CDR2 FYEKMQ (reference sequence). The CDR3 bases are TGTGCCAGCAGCATAAGCGGGGGGCAATACAATGAGCAGTTCTTC. Encoded protein: CASSISGGQYNEQFF.

This clone was counted only a few times. This chain connects TRBV7-8 to TRBJ1-5, with 8 bases aligning to TRBD1. The V gene's germline CDR1 is SGHVS and CDR2 FQNEAQ. The J segment lost 4 bases and the V segment lost 5 bases, leaving 7 bases of the junction unmatched. CDR3 size: 15 residues. CDR3 sequence (DNA): TGTGCCAGCAGCGCCGGGACAGGCATTAATCAGCCCCAGCATTTT. Amino acid sequence: CASSAGTGINQPQHF.

The V and J genes are TRBV7-2 and TRBJ2-5; no definite D call. Germline values: CDR1 SGHTA, CDR2 FQGNSA. Trimming took off 5 bases at V and 2 bases at J, with 12 bases between the two ends. This CDR3 is 14 amino acids long. This chain's CDR3 is CASSPTGYQETQYF. CDR3 coding DNA: TGTGCCAGCAGCCCAACGGGCTATCAAGAGACCCAGTACTTC.

The chain combines TRBV11-2 with TRBJ2-4, with TRBD1 as a possible D gene (7 bases). Trimming took off 8 bases at V and 9 bases at J, with 17 bases between the two ends. Germline V gives CDR1 SGHAT, CDR2 FQNNGV. The CDR3 totals 13 residues. This chain's CDR3 is CASQTGQGGIQYF. CDR3 in DNA: TGTGCCAGCCAGACGGGGCAGGGGGGCATTCAGTACTTC.

The gene calls are TRBV30 and TRBJ1-5; no clear D. Germline CDR1 and CDR2: GTSNPN and SVGIG (reference sequence). The CDR3 totals 13 residues. With 1 base removed from V and 0 bases from J, the gap between germline ends came to 4 bases. CDR3 region: CAWSGYSNQPQHF. The CDR3 DNA follows: TGTGCCTGGAGTGGGTATAGCAATCAGCCCCAGCATTTT.

This clone has just one count. V is TRBV7-9 and J is TRBJ2-7, with D perhaps matching TRBD1 or TRBD2 (5 bases each). Germline assignment: CDR1 SEHNR and CDR2 FQNEAQ (reference sequence). V was clipped by 4 bases and J by 9 bases, with 25 bases between them. This CDR3 has 16 residues. DNA of the CDR3: TGTGCCAGCAGCTCAGAAGGAGAGCCGGGGCCGTCCAGGCAGTACTTC. Protein product: CASSSEGEPGPSRQYF. Variable domain in full (rest from reference TRBV7-9 and TRBJ2-7): DTGVSQNPRHKITKRGQNVTFRCDPISEHNRLYWYRQTLGQGPEFLTYFQNEAQLEKSRLLSDRFSAERPKGSFSTLEIQRTEQGDSAMYLCASSSEGEPGPSRQYFGPGTRLTVT.

V and J are TRBV19 and TRBJ1-3, with 8 bases aligning to TRBD1. From germline, CDR1 is LNHDA and CDR2 SQIVND (reference sequence). J lost 0 bases, V lost 9 bases, and 10 bases had no gene match. The CDR3 consists of 16 residues. CDR3 protein: CASHQGQADSGNTIYF. The DNA for the CDR3 is TGTGCCAGCCATCAGGGACAGGCCGACTCTGGAAACACCATATATTTT. Using reference TRBV19 and TRBJ1-3 for the parts outside the CDR3, the full variable domain is DGGITQSPKYLFRKEGQNVTLSCEQNLNHDAMYWYRQDPGQGLRLIYYSQIVNDFQKGDIAEGYSVSREKKESFPLTVTSAQKNPTAFYLCASHQGQADSGNTIYFGEGSWLTVV.